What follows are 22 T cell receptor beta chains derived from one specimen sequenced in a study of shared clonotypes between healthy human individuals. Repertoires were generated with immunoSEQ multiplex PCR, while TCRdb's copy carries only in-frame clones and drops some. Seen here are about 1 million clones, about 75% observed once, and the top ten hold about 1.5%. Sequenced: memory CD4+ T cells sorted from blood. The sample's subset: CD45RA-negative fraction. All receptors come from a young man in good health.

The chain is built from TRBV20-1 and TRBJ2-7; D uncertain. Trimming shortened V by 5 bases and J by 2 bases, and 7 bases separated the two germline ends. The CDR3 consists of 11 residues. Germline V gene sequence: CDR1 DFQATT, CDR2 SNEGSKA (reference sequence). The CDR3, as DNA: TGCAGTGCTTACGCTCCCTACGAGCAGTACTTC. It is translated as CSAYAPYEQYF.

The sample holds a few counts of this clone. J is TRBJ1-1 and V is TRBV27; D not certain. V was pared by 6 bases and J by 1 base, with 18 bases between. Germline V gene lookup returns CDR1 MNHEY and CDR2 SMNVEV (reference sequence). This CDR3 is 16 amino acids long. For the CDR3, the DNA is TGTGCCAGCAGCCGTGACCTGGGCGGGTGGAACACTGAAGCTTTCTTT. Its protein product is CASSRDLGGWNTEAFF.

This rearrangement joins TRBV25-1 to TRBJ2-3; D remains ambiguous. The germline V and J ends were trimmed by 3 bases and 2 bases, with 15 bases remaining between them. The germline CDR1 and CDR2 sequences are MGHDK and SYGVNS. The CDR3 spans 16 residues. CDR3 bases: TGTGCCAGCAGTGACTTGAAGTCCGGTGCCACAGATACGCAGTATTTT. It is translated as CASSDLKSGATDTQYF.

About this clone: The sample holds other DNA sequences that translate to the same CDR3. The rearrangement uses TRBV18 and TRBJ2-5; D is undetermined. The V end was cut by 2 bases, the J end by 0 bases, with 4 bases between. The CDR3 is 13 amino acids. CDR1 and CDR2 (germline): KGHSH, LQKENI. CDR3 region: CASSPGHQETQYF. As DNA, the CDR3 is TGTGCCAGCTCACCAGGGCACCAAGAGACCCAGTACTTC.

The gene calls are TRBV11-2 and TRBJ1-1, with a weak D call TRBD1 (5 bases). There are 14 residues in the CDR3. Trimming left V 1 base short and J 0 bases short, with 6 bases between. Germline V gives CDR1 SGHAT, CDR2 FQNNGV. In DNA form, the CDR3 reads TGTGCCAGCAGCTTAGGACAGATGAACACTGAAGCTTTCTTT. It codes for CASSLGQMNTEAFF.

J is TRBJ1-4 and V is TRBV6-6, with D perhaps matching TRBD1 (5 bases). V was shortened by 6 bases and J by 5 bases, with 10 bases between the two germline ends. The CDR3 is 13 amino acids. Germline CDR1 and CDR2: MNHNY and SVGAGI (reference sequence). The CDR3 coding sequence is TGTGCCAGCAGCCTGGGGGGGAATGAAAAACTGTTTTTT. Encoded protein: CASSLGGNEKLFF.

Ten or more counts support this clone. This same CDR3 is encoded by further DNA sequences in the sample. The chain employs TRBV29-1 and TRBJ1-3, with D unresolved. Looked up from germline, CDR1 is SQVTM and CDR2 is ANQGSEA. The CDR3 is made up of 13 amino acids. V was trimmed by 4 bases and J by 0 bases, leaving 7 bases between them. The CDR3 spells CSVGTDSGNTIYF. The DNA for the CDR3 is TGCAGCGTTGGAACGGACTCTGGAAACACCATATATTTT.

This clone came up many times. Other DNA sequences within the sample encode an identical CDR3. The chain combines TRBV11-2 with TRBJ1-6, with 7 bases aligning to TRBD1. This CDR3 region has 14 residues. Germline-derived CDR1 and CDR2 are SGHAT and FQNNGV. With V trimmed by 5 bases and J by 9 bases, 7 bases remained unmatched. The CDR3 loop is CASSLEGASSPLHF. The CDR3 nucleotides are TGTGCCAGCAGCCTCGAGGGGGCGTCTTCACCCCTCCACTTT.

DNA of the CDR3: TGCGCCAGCAGCTTAAGCTATAACGACAGGGATACTGGGGAGCTGTTTTTT. Translation gives CASSLSYNDRDTGELFF. The chain is built from TRBV5-1 and TRBJ2-2; TRBD1 matches 7 bases. In germline, CDR1 is SGHRS, CDR2 YFSETQ. J was trimmed by 8 bases and V by 2 bases; bases with no gene match: 15. The length of the CDR3 is 17 residues.

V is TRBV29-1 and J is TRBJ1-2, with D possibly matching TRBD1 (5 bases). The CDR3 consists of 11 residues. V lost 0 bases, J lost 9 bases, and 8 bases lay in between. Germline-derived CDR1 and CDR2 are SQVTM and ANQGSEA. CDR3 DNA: TGCAGCGTTGAAGAGGGGGGGAGCTACACCTTC. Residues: CSVEEGGSYTF.

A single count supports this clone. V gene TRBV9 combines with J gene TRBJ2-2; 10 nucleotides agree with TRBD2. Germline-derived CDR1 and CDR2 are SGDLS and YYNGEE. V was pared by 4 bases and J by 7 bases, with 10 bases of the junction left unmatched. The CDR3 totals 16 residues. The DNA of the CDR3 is TGTGCCAGCAGCACCGGCGGAGCGGGAGGGCACGGGGAGCTGTTTTTT. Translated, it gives CASSTGGAGGHGELFF.

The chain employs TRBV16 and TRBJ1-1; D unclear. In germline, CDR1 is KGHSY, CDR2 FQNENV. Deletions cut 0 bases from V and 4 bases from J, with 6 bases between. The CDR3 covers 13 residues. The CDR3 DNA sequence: TGTGCCAGCAGCCAATCCCGGGTCACTGAAGCTTTCTTT. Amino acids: CASSQSRVTEAFF.

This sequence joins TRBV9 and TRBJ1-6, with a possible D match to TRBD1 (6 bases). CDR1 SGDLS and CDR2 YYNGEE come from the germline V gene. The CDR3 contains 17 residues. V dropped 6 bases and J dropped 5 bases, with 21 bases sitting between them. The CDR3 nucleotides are TGTGCCAGCAACGGGGGCGCGGTAGGAAACAATAATTCACCCCTCCACTTT. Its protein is CASNGGAVGNNNSPLHF. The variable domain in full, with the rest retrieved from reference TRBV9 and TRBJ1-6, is DSGVTQTPKHLITATGQRVTLRCSPRSGDLSVYWYQQSLDQGLQFLIQYYNGEERAKGNILERFSAQQFPDLHSELNLSSLELGDSALYFCASNGGAVGNNNSPLHFGNGTRLTVT.

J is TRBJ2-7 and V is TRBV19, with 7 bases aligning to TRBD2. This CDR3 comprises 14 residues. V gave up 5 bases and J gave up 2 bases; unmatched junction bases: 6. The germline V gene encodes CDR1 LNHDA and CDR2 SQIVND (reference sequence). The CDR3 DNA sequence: TGTGCCAGTAGTGAGCGGGACTTTCCCTACGAGCAGTACTTC. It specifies CASSERDFPYEQYF.

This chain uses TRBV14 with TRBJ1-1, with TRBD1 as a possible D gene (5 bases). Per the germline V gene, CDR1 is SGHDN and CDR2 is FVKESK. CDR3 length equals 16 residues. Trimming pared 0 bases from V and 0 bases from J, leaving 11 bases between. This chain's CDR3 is CASSQDRAGLNTEAFF. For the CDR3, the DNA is TGTGCCAGCAGCCAAGATCGGGCAGGGCTGAACACTGAAGCTTTCTTT.

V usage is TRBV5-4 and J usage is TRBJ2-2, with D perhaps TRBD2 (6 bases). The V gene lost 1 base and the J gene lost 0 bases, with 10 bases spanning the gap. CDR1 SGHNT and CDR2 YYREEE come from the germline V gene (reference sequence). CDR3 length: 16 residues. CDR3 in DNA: TGTGCCAGCAGCTTGCGAGCGGGTGCGAACACCGGGGAGCTGTTTTTT. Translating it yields CASSLRAGANTGELFF.

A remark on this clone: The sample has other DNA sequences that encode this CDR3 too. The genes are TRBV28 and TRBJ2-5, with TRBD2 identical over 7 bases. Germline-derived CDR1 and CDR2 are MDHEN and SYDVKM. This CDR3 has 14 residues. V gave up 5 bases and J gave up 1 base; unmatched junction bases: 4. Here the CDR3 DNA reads TGTGCCAGCAGTCTCGGCGGGGGCCAAGAGACCCAGTACTTC. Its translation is CASSLGGGQETQYF.

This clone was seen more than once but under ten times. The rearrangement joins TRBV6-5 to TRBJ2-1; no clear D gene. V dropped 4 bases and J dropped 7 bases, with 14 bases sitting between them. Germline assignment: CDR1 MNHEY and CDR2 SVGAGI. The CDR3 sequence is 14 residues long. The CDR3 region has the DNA TGTGCCAGCAGTTCACCCTCCCGGGTGAATGAGCAGTTCTTC. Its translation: CASSSPSRVNEQFF.

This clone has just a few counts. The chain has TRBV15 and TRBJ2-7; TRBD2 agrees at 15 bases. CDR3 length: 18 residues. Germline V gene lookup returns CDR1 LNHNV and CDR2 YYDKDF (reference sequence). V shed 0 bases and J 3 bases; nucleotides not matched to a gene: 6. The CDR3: CATSRDSGTSGRFYEQYF. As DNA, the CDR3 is TGTGCCACCAGCAGAGACTCCGGGACTAGCGGGAGGTTCTACGAGCAGTACTTC.

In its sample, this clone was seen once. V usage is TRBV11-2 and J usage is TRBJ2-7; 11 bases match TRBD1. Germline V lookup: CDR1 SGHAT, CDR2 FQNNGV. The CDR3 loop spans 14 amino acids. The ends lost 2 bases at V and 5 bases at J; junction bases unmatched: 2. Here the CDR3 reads CASSLWGQGDEQYF. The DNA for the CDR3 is TGTGCCAGCAGCTTATGGGGACAGGGGGACGAGCAGTACTTC.

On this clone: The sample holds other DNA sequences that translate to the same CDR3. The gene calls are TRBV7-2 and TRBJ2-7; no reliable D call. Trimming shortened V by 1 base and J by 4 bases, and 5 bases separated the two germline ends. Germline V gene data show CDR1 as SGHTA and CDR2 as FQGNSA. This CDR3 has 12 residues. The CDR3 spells CASSLVEYEQYF. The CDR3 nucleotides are TGTGCCAGCAGCTTAGTCGAATACGAGCAGTACTTC.

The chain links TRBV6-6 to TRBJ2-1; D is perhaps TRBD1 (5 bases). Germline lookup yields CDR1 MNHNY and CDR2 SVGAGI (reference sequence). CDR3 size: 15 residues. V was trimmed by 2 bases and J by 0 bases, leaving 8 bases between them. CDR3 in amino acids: CASSYAQGSYNEQFF. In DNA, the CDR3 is TGTGCCAGCAGTTACGCCCAGGGCTCCTACAATGAGCAGTTCTTC.